Below are 12 T cell receptor beta chains sequenced from a single sample in a study of identical twins. TCRdb called the 5' RACE reads again in MiXCR, with one record for every CDR3 protein. The table includes 640,000 or so distinct CDR3 sequences, 5.5% to 7.5% detected once. The source material was naive T cells sorted from blood. All receptors come from a man aged 18-30 years in good health.

The sample holds many counts of this clonotype. This chain joins TRBV12-5 and TRBJ2-1; D possibly corresponds to TRBD2 (6 bases). The germline V and J ends were trimmed by 6 bases and 3 bases, with 12 bases remaining between them. The CDR3 is 14 residues long. The germline gives CDR1 LGHNT, CDR2 FRNRAP. This chain's CDR3 is CASGSTRIYNEQFF. The CDR3 nucleotides are TGTGCTAGTGGCTCGACTAGAATCTACAATGAGCAGTTCTTC.

This clonotype has at least ten counts. The CDR3 here is CSVEYQGYEKLFF. CDR3 nucleotides: TGCAGCGTTGAATACCAGGGTTATGAAAAACTGTTTTTT. V and J are TRBV29-1 and TRBJ1-4, with D perhaps matching TRBD1 (5 bases). Germline loops: CDR1 SQVTM, CDR2 ANQGSEA. CDR3 length equals 13 residues. V was cut by 2 bases and J by 6 bases, with 10 bases left in between. Full variable domain (missing parts from reference TRBV29-1 and TRBJ1-4): SAVISQKPSRDICQRGTSLTIQCQVDSQVTMMFWYRQQPGQSLTLIATANQGSEATYESGFVIDKFPISRPNLTFSTLTVSNMSPEDSSIYLCSVEYQGYEKLFFGSGTQLSVL.

At least ten counts were recorded for this clonotype. This rearrangement joins TRBV6-5 to TRBJ2-1, with D possibly matching TRBD1 (5 bases). The CDR3 contains 15 residues. Germline V gene data show CDR1 as MNHEY and CDR2 as SVGAGI. V lost 0 bases, J lost 2 bases, and 8 bases lay in between. The CDR3 DNA reads TGTGCCAGCAGTTACTCGCCAGGGCCCTACAATGAGCAGTTCTTC. Amino acid sequence: CASSYSPGPYNEQFF.

This clonotype has at least ten counts. This rearrangement joins TRBV6-2 or TRBV6-3 to TRBJ2-2; D remains unclear. This CDR3 is built from 17 residues. Looked up from germline, CDR1 is MNHEY and CDR2 is SVGEGT. Trimming left V 6 bases short and J 4 bases short, with 21 bases between. Here the CDR3 DNA reads TGTGCCAGCAGCGATAGGAAGGGTATTGTGCGCACCGGGGAGCTGTTTTTT. It codes for CASSDRKGIVRTGELFF.

In its sample, this clonotype was seen many times. J is TRBJ2-1 and V is TRBV20-1; D is perhaps TRBD1 (6 bases). Between the trimmed V and J ends, which lost 3 bases and 4 bases, there was a span of 13 bases. The CDR3 has 14 residues. Germline CDR1 and CDR2: DFQATT and SNEGSKA (reference sequence). The CDR3 sequence: CSASSRDTYNEQFF. The CDR3 DNA is TGCAGTGCTAGTTCCCGGGACACTTACAATGAGCAGTTCTTC.

This clonotype was recorded at least ten times. The chain employs TRBV27 and TRBJ2-7, with a weak D call TRBD2 (6 bases). In germline, CDR1 is MNHEY, CDR2 SMNVEV (reference sequence). There are 15 residues in the CDR3. V dropped 6 bases and J dropped 0 bases, with 15 bases sitting between them. The CDR3 sequence: CASSPDPGSSYEQYF. CDR3 DNA sequence: TGTGCCAGCAGCCCCGATCCCGGGAGCTCCTACGAGCAGTACTTC.

The chain joins TRBV12-3 or TRBV12-4 to TRBJ1-5; D gene unclear. The V gene lost 3 bases and the J gene lost 2 bases, with 8 bases spanning the gap. CDR3 length: 14 residues. The CDR3, as DNA: TGTGCCAGCAGTTTCTCAGAGGGCAATCAGCCCCAGCATTTT. Translating gives CASSFSEGNQPQHF.

As DNA, the CDR3 is TGTGCCATCAGTACTCTAGCGGGAGATACGCAGTATTTT. This translates into CAISTLAGDTQYF. The J gene is TRBJ2-3, the V gene TRBV10-3, with TRBD2 matching 8 bases. The trim removed 5 bases at V and 5 bases at J, leaving 3 bases unmatched. The CDR3 extends over 13 amino acids. CDR1 and CDR2 from the germline V gene are ENHRY and SYGVKD.

This clonotype was picked up many times. This rearrangement joins TRBV5-1 to TRBJ2-4, with 14 bases fitting TRBD2. The CDR3 covers 16 residues. Germline V gene lookup returns CDR1 SGHRS and CDR2 YFSETQ. The V segment lost 4 bases and the J segment 6 bases; nucleotides outside the gene matches: 6. The CDR3 protein is CASSQGLAGVGNIQYF. For the CDR3, the DNA is TGCGCCAGCAGCCAGGGACTAGCGGGAGTTGGAAACATTCAGTACTTC. Full variable domain (rest looked up from reference TRBV5-1 and TRBJ2-4): KAGVTQTPRYLIKTRGQQVTLSCSPISGHRSVSWYQQTPGQGLQFLFEYFSETQRNKGNFPGRFSGRQFSNSRSEMNVSTLELGDSALYLCASSQGLAGVGNIQYFGAGTRLSVL.

This clonotype has a count of ten or more. V and J are TRBV5-1 and TRBJ2-2; D possibly corresponds to TRBD2 (5 bases). Trimming pared 0 bases from V and 2 bases from J, leaving 14 bases between. The germline CDR1 and CDR2 sequences are SGHRS and YFSETQ. CDR3 size: 17 residues. CDR3 in amino acids: CASSLAFGGSNTGELFF. In nucleotides, the CDR3 is TGCGCCAGCAGCTTGGCCTTCGGTGGGAGTAACACCGGGGAGCTGTTTTTT. Full variable domain (outside the CDR3, taken from reference TRBV5-1 and TRBJ2-2): KAGVTQTPRYLIKTRGQQVTLSCSPISGHRSVSWYQQTPGQGLQFLFEYFSETQRNKGNFPGRFSGRQFSNSRSEMNVSTLELGDSALYLCASSLAFGGSNTGELFFGEGSRLTVL.

This clonotype was found many times. V usage is TRBV24-1 and J usage is TRBJ2-5; no reliable D call. This CDR3 is 12 amino acids long. Between the trimmed V and J ends, which lost 0 bases and 5 bases, there was a span of 3 bases. CDR1 KGHDR and CDR2 SFDVKD come from the germline V gene. CDR3 coding DNA: TGTGCCACCAGTGATTTGACGGAGACCCAGTACTTC. Translated, it gives CATSDLTETQYF.

The CDR3 bases are TGTGCCAGCAGCTGGGGGTTACGGATCTCCTACAATGAGCAGTTCTTC. It codes for CASSWGLRISYNEQFF. This rearrangement joins TRBV5-5 to TRBJ2-1; either TRBD1 or TRBD2 may supply D (5 bases each). Germline V gene data show CDR1 as SGHKS and CDR2 as YYEKEE (reference sequence). The CDR3 is 16 residues long. The V end lost 3 bases, the J end lost 0 bases, and 13 bases lay between the germline ends.